This passage covers 10 T cell receptor beta chains from one sample sequenced in a study of response to subunit inactivated influenza vaccine. Each CDR3 protein gets one entry after TCRdb re-called the RT-PCR reads with MiXCR. The data show more than 700,000 distinct CDR3 sequences, around 21% seen once. Sample: PBMCs from blood, taken roughly 5 days after vaccination. The receptors here all came from a man aged 45-65 years who received an inactivated influenza vaccine.

There are a few counts of this clonotype. V usage is TRBV5-1 and J usage is TRBJ2-3; possible D gene TRBD1, 6 bases. The V end lost 2 bases, the J end lost 2 bases, and 9 bases lay between the germline ends. Per the germline V gene, CDR1 is SGHRS and CDR2 is YFSETQ. This CDR3 is built from 14 residues. CDR3 bases: TGCGCCAGCAGCTTTGGACAGTTCACAGATACGCAGTATTTT. Translation gives CASSFGQFTDTQYF. Full variable domain (missing parts from reference TRBV5-1 and TRBJ2-3): KAGVTQTPRYLIKTRGQQVTLSCSPISGHRSVSWYQQTPGQGLQFLFEYFSETQRNKGNFPGRFSGRQFSNSRSEMNVSTLELGDSALYLCASSFGQFTDTQYFGPGTRLTVL.

V is TRBV5-1 and J is TRBJ2-2, with no clear D. The CDR3 extends over 15 amino acids. Germline V gives CDR1 SGHRS, CDR2 YFSETQ. V lost 2 bases, J lost 5 bases, and 13 bases lay in between. CDR3 nucleotide sequence: TGCGCCAGCAGCTTTTGGGCTGTCGAAACCGGGGAGCTGTTTTTT. Residues: CASSFWAVETGELFF.

This clonotype was observed a few times. The chain links TRBV27 to TRBJ2-7; the match to TRBD2 covers 7 bases. The CDR3 totals 14 residues. Trimming at V came to 10 bases and at J to 3 bases, leaving 12 bases not matched to a gene. Per germline, CDR1 MNHEY and CDR2 SMNVEV (reference sequence). Here the CDR3 DNA reads TGTGCCACCTCCTTAGCGGGCAACGTCTACGAGCAGTACTTC. Translation gives CATSLAGNVYEQYF.

In its sample, this clonotype was seen a few times. V usage is TRBV25-1 and J usage is TRBJ2-5, with 14 positions matching TRBD2. Trimming cost V 1 base and J 4 bases; bases outside gene matches: 8. In germline, CDR1 is MGHDK, CDR2 SYGVNS. The CDR3 covers 18 residues. The DNA for the CDR3 is TGTGCCAGCAGTGAATTGGGAACGACTAGCGGGAGGGTAGAGACCCAGTACTTC. Encoded protein: CASSELGTTSGRVETQYF.

This clonotype appeared a few times. The rearrangement joins TRBV7-6 to TRBJ2-3; 7 nucleotides align to TRBD2. V shed 5 bases and J 2 bases; nucleotides not matched to a gene: 4. The CDR3 is 14 residues long. From germline, CDR1 is SGHVS and CDR2 FNYEAQ. This chain's CDR3 is CASSAGGYTDTQYF. The CDR3 nucleotides read TGTGCCAGCAGCGCCGGGGGGTACACAGATACGCAGTATTTT.

The rearrangement uses TRBV7-2 and TRBJ2-1, with 14 bases identical to TRBD2. The V segment lost 0 bases and the J segment 0 bases; nucleotides outside the gene matches: 7. The length of the CDR3 is 20 residues. CDR1 is SGHTA and CDR2 is FQGNSA in the germline V gene. DNA of the CDR3: TGTGCCAGCAGCTTAGCTTTGACTAGCGGGAGGGCGAGCTCCTACAATGAGCAGTTCTTC. Protein sequence: CASSLALTSGRASSYNEQFF.

The V call is TRBV5-1, the J call TRBJ2-5; D unresolved. The CDR3 loop spans 14 amino acids. Trimming cost V 6 bases and J 5 bases, with 17 bases left between them. The V gene's germline CDR1 is SGHRS and CDR2 YFSETQ. This CDR3 reads CASKSSALRETQYF. As DNA, the CDR3 is TGCGCCAGCAAGTCTTCAGCCCTTAGGGAGACCCAGTACTTC.

The chain carries TRBV5-1 and TRBJ1-2; 10 positions match TRBD1. The CDR3 is 16 residues long. V lost 4 bases to trimming and J lost 2 bases; unmatched junction nucleotides: 8. The V gene's germline CDR1 is SGHRS and CDR2 YFSETQ. The CDR3 bases are TGCGCCAGCAGCGAGGGACAGGGGAATCCAAACTATGGCTACACCTTC. This codes for CASSEGQGNPNYGYTF.

This clonotype was observed a few times. The V call is TRBV28, the J call TRBJ1-3; D is ambiguous. The CDR3 extends over 14 amino acids. V dropped 3 bases and J dropped 0 bases, with 6 bases sitting between them. The germline V gene encodes CDR1 MDHEN and CDR2 SYDVKM. This CDR3 reads CASSFLSSGNTIYF. In DNA, the CDR3 is TGTGCCAGCAGTTTCTTAAGCTCTGGAAACACCATATATTTT.

The chain links TRBV4-2 to TRBJ2-3, with 7 bases lining up with TRBD1. Trimming removed 2 bases from V and 2 bases from J; junction bases left unmatched: 16. Germline values: CDR1 LGHNA, CDR2 YNFKEQ. This CDR3 comprises 19 residues. This chain's CDR3 is CASSQREGGSYGITDTQYF. CDR3 sequence (DNA): TGTGCCAGCAGCCAACGGGAAGGGGGCTCCTATGGGATCACAGATACGCAGTATTTT.